This T cell receptor beta chain was observed in a study of Graves' ophthalmopathy and Graves' hyperthyroidism. TCR beta CDR3 regions were amplified from RNA transcripts. HTBI primers were used in a first-round RT-PCR, which preceded a second-round multiplex PCR. MiXCR, run by TCRdb on the multiplex PCR reads, gives a single entry per CDR3 protein. The sample holds almost 400,000 distinct CDR3 sequences; around 19% are singletons and the top ten take approximately 1.4%. This clonotype was seen repeatedly, ten times or more. Its specificity is unknown. General study findings and limits: The model's prediction of ophthalmopathy progression had about 70% sensitivity and around 78% specificity.

The CDR3 sequence is 12 residues long. The V and J ends lost 0 bases and 5 bases respectively, with 5 bases between them. The chain combines TRBV12-3 or TRBV12-4 with TRBJ2-7; D ambiguous. The sequence came from a woman between 18 and 29 years old with Graves' ophthalmopathy. Sequencing input: peripheral blood. CDR3 residues: CASSLALHEQYF. The CDR3 DNA is TGTGCCAGCAGTTTAGCACTCCACGAGCAGTACTTC.